This entry lists 25 T cell receptor beta chains sequenced from one sample in a study of early T cells in non-severe SARS-CoV-2 infection. TCRdb fed the 5' RACE reads into MiXCR, producing one record per CDR3 protein. The sample lists 65,000 to 85,000 distinct CDR3 sequences; approximately 9.1% were seen once. Sequenced here: whole blood, sampled at baseline. Source of these receptors: an adult who was a healthcare worker with PCR-confirmed SARS-CoV-2 infection or an uninfected control (not recorded which).

This clonotype was seen only a few times. CDR3 in amino acids: CASSSAGQGSYEQYF. The CDR3 DNA reads TGTGCCAGCAGTTCTGCGGGACAGGGTTCCTACGAGCAGTACTTC. The chain has TRBV28 and TRBJ2-7; 9 bases fit TRBD1. Germline CDR1 is MDHEN and CDR2 is SYDVKM. V trimming: 4 bases; J trimming: 1 base; junction bases outside the gene matches: 5. CDR3 length: 15 amino acids.

This clonotype has at least ten counts. The J gene is TRBJ2-7, the V gene TRBV6-6; TRBD1 is a possible D gene (5 bases). V lost 5 bases and J lost 2, with 13 bases in between. This CDR3 has 14 amino acids. Germline CDR1 is MNHNY and CDR2 is SVGAGI (reference sequence). CDR3 sequence: CASSPGRAPYEQYF. CDR3 coding DNA: TGTGCCAGCAGTCCGGGCAGGGCACCCTACGAGCAGTACTTC.

This clonotype turned up a few times. The chain is built from TRBV27 and TRBJ2-1; D is perhaps TRBD1 or TRBD2 (5 bases each). This CDR3 has 13 residues. Trimming took off 3 bases at V and 5 bases at J, with 8 bases between the two ends. Germline V gene data show CDR1 as MNHEY and CDR2 as SMNVEV (reference sequence). CDR3 nucleotides: TGTGCCAGCAGTTTCGAGGGGAACAATGAGCAGTTCTTC. It translates to CASSFEGNNEQFF.

The genes are TRBV6-1 and TRBJ2-5; 7 nucleotides match TRBD1. CDR1 is MNHNS and CDR2 is SASEGT in the germline V gene. The CDR3 totals 15 residues. The J segment lost 4 bases and the V segment lost 4 bases, leaving 9 bases of the junction unmatched. In DNA form, the CDR3 reads TGTGCCAGCAGTGCCCCGACAGGGAACCTAGAGACCCAGTACTTC. Translating gives CASSAPTGNLETQYF.

This clonotype was found many times. CDR3 DNA: TGCAGCGTTCACGCAGGGAATGGCTACACCTTC. Encoded protein: CSVHAGNGYTF. The genes are TRBV29-1 and TRBJ1-2, with TRBD1 as a possible D gene (5 bases). CDR1 is SQVTM and CDR2 is ANQGSEA in the germline V gene. V lost 5 bases, J lost 6 bases, and 10 bases lay in between. CDR3 length: 11 residues. Together with reference TRBV29-1 and TRBJ1-2, the CDR3 gives the full variable domain: SAVISQKPSRDICQRGTSLTIQCQVDSQVTMMFWYRQQPGQSLTLIATANQGSEATYESGFVIDKFPISRPNLTFSTLTVSNMSPEDSSIYLCSVHAGNGYTFGSGTRLTVV.

This chain connects TRBV29-1 to TRBJ1-4; no reliable D call. The CDR3 has 14 amino acids. The V end lost 4 bases, the J end lost 0 bases, and 9 bases lay between the germline ends. Germline CDR1 is SQVTM and CDR2 is ANQGSEA. This CDR3 is CSVAKDPTNEKLFF. The DNA of the CDR3 is TGCAGCGTTGCAAAGGACCCAACTAATGAAAAACTGTTTTTT.

This clonotype showed up just a few times. This sequence joins TRBV11-2 and TRBJ2-3, with TRBD2 matching over 8 bases. The J segment lost 0 bases and the V segment lost 0 bases, leaving 2 bases of the junction unmatched. Germline V CDR1 and CDR2: SGHAT, FQNNGV. The CDR3 is 16 amino acids. CDR3 in amino acids: CASSLDLAGSTDTQYF. The DNA of the CDR3 is TGTGCCAGCAGCTTAGATCTAGCGGGCAGCACAGATACGCAGTATTTT.

The chain employs TRBV18 and TRBJ1-1; TRBD1 might be the D (5 bases). The germline CDR1 and CDR2 sequences are KGHSH and LQKENI. The CDR3 covers 14 residues. V dropped 3 bases and J dropped 3 bases, with 11 bases sitting between them. The CDR3 bases are TGTGCCAGCTCACCGACAGCTTTGGACACTGAAGCTTTCTTT. Translating it yields CASSPTALDTEAFF.

This clonotype showed up many times. The rearrangement joins TRBV2 to TRBJ2-6; D remains ambiguous. The CDR3 length is 14 residues. V was shortened by 8 bases and J by 0 bases, with 8 bases between the two germline ends. Germline V gives CDR1 SNHLY, CDR2 FYNNEI. The CDR3 reads CASGRSSGANVLTF. The CDR3 nucleotides read TGTGCCAGCGGACGGAGCTCTGGGGCCAACGTCCTGACTTTC.

This clonotype was seen more than once but under ten times. CDR3 nucleotides: TGTGCCAGCAGTGTACAGGGTCGAGCAGATACGCAGTATTTT. The encoded protein is CASSVQGRADTQYF. V and J are TRBV6-2 or TRBV6-3 and TRBJ2-3; possible D gene TRBD1, 6 bases. Germline V CDR1 and CDR2: MNHEY, SVGEGT. The CDR3 runs 14 residues. The V end lost 5 bases, the J end lost 4 bases, and 13 bases lay between the germline ends.

The chain is built from TRBV28 and TRBJ1-3; 9 bases agree with TRBD1. The CDR3 consists of 14 residues. Trimming cost V 8 bases and J 4 bases; bases outside gene matches: 6. Per germline, CDR1 MDHEN and CDR2 SYDVKM. CDR3 nucleotide sequence: TGTGCCAGCTCGACAGGGGGGCTGGGAAACACCATATATTTT. Amino acid sequence: CASSTGGLGNTIYF.

A few counts support this clonotype. The V call is TRBV20-1, the J call TRBJ2-3; D is unresolved. Germline V gene data show CDR1 as DFQATT and CDR2 as SNEGSKA (reference sequence). The CDR3 sequence is 15 residues long. Trimming took off 2 bases at V and 2 bases at J, with 14 bases between the two ends. For the CDR3, the DNA is TGCAGTGCTAGACCCGGACCCGCCCCCACAGATACGCAGTATTTT. Protein sequence: CSARPGPAPTDTQYF.

This clonotype showed up just a few times. The chain has TRBV3-1 and TRBJ2-3; D gene unclear. The CDR3 has 15 amino acids. V was shortened by 1 base and J by 1 base, with 9 bases between the two germline ends. CDR1 LGHDT and CDR2 YNNKEL come from the germline V gene (reference sequence). DNA for the CDR3: TGTGCCAGCAGCCAAGGAGGTACCCGCACAGATACGCAGTATTTT. The encoded protein is CASSQGGTRTDTQYF.

This clonotype has ten or more counts. The rearrangement joins TRBV5-6 to TRBJ2-6; no clear D. This CDR3 spans 16 amino acids. Trimming took off 0 bases at V and 0 bases at J, with 7 bases between the two ends. Germline loops: CDR1 SGHDT, CDR2 YYEEEE. For the CDR3, the DNA is TGTGCCAGCAGCTTGGGGCTGGACTCTGGGGCCAACGTCCTGACTTTC. Amino acids: CASSLGLDSGANVLTF.

This chain links TRBV29-1 with TRBJ1-2, with 7 bases aligning to TRBD1. The V and J ends lost 5 bases and 3 bases, in that order; junction bases with no gene match: 15. Germline V lookup: CDR1 SQVTM, CDR2 ANQGSEA. This CDR3 is built from 16 residues. CDR3 DNA: TGCAGCGTTTTGTCGTCGGGACAGAAAAAGCACTATGGCTACACCTTC. Amino acids: CSVLSSGQKKHYGYTF.

The chain carries TRBV28 and TRBJ1-1, with TRBD1 as a possible D gene (6 bases). V was cut by 4 bases and J by 5 bases, with 14 bases left in between. Per germline, CDR1 MDHEN and CDR2 SYDVKM. The CDR3 length is 14 residues. The CDR3 region has the DNA TGTGCCAGCAGTTCCGGGGGCGCGAGGACTGAAGCTTTCTTT. This translates into CASSSGGARTEAFF.

This chain joins TRBV28 and TRBJ2-7; D is unresolved. CDR1 is MDHEN and CDR2 is SYDVKM in the germline V gene. The CDR3 has 12 amino acids. Trimming left V 8 bases short and J 4 bases short, with 12 bases between. The CDR3 reads CASRRSGYEQYF. CDR3 coding DNA: TGTGCCAGCCGGAGAAGTGGGTACGAGCAGTACTTC.

This clonotype came up many times. The CDR3 nucleotides read TGTGCCAGCAGTTACTCGATCAGAGTTGACCGGGACAGGGGGGTTTATCAGCCCCAGCATTTT. Translated: CASSYSIRVDRDRGVYQPQHF. The chain employs TRBV6-6 and TRBJ1-5; the match to TRBD1 covers 11 bases. The CDR3 covers 21 residues. The trim removed 0 bases at V and 5 bases at J, leaving 18 bases unmatched. Germline V gene data show CDR1 as MNHNY and CDR2 as SVGAGI (reference sequence).

There are many counts of this clonotype. V and J are TRBV28 and TRBJ2-3; 9 nucleotides agree with TRBD2. V lost 10 bases to trimming and J lost 2 bases; unmatched junction nucleotides: 16. Germline V CDR1 and CDR2: MDHEN, SYDVKM. This CDR3 comprises 17 residues. CDR3 nucleotide sequence: TGTGCCACCTCGACACTGAAGCGGGAGGCCCACACAGATACGCAGTATTTT. This sequence encodes CATSTLKREAHTDTQYF.

This clonotype was seen only a few times. This sequence joins TRBV18 and TRBJ1-4; D possibly corresponds to TRBD1 (5 bases). The CDR3 sequence is 16 residues long. Looked up from germline, CDR1 is KGHSH and CDR2 is LQKENI. Trimming took 2 bases from V and 7 from J, leaving 17 bases between them. Here the CDR3 reads CASSPASAPGGEKLFF. The CDR3 DNA reads TGTGCCAGCTCACCAGCTTCTGCCCCGGGGGGTGAAAAACTGTTTTTT.

This clonotype showed up just a few times. V and J are TRBV14 and TRBJ2-1, with D hard to call. CDR1 and CDR2 from the germline V gene are SGHDN and FVKESK. The CDR3 contains 13 residues. V dropped 7 bases and J dropped 7 bases, with 14 bases sitting between them. The CDR3 bases are TGTGCCAGCACCCCAAGCTTGGCGAATGAGCAGTTCTTC. It yields the protein CASTPSLANEQFF. Supplemented by reference TRBV14 and TRBJ2-1, the full variable domain reads EAGVTQFPSHSVIEKGQTVTLRCDPISGHDNLYWYRRVMGKEIKFLLHFVKESKQDESGMPNNRFLAERTGGTYSTLKVQPAELEDSGVYFCASTPSLANEQFFGPGTRLTVL.

V is TRBV6-6 and J is TRBJ1-2; no definite D call. Germline-derived CDR1 and CDR2 are MNHNY and SVGAGI (reference sequence). The CDR3 has 16 residues. V lost 0 bases and J 0 bases, leaving 11 bases between the germline ends. The chain's CDR3 is CASSYSRTDSNYGYTF. The CDR3, as DNA: TGTGCCAGCAGTTACTCGCGGACGGATTCTAACTATGGCTACACCTTC.

This clonotype was picked up a small number of times. The gene calls are TRBV28 and TRBJ2-7; TRBD2 matches at 12 bases. There are 14 residues in the CDR3. Germline CDR1 is MDHEN and CDR2 is SYDVKM. Trimming at V came to 5 bases and at J to 6 bases, leaving 5 bases not matched to a gene. CDR3 bases: TGTGCCAGCAGTACACTAGCGGGAGGAAGCGAGCAGTACTTC. Its protein is CASSTLAGGSEQYF. The variable domain in full, completed from reference TRBV28 and TRBJ2-7, reads DVKVTQSSRYLVKRTGEKVFLECVQDMDHENMFWYRQDPGLGLRLIYFSYDVKMKEKGDIPEGYSVSREKKERFSLILESASTNQTSMYLCASSTLAGGSEQYFGPGTRLTVT.

This clonotype has ten or more counts. This sequence joins TRBV29-1 and TRBJ2-1; possible D gene TRBD2, 6 bases. The CDR3 loop spans 11 amino acids. V dropped 7 bases and J dropped 3 bases, with 7 bases sitting between them. Germline assignment: CDR1 SQVTM and CDR2 ANQGSEA. The DNA for the CDR3 is TGCAGCGCGGGACTCTACAATGAGCAGTTCTTC. It codes for CSAGLYNEQFF.

This clonotype has a count of ten or more. This chain uses TRBV13 with TRBJ2-7; the D gene is possibly TRBD2 (7 bases). V lost 2 bases and J lost 2, with 22 bases in between. CDR3 size: 18 residues. The V gene's germline CDR1 is PRHDT and CDR2 FYEKMQ (reference sequence). The chain's CDR3 is CASSLFGEGEKSTYEQYF. CDR3 DNA sequence: TGTGCCAGCAGCTTATTTGGGGAGGGGGAGAAGTCGACCTACGAGCAGTACTTC.